Below are 10 T cell receptor beta chains sequenced from a single sample in a study of blood T cell dynamics during melanoma immunotherapy. Time point meaning: week 3, after first cycle of checkpoint inhibitor. Here immunoSEQ multiplex PCR was the method, and the copy in TCRdb shows in-frame clones only, minus some. The table includes about 11,000 clones, about 80% detected once. The sequences come from blood, collected from a patient treated with checkpoint blockade. The receptors were sampled from a human donor with melanoma.

V gene TRBV14 combines with J gene TRBJ2-1, with TRBD1 matching over 7 bases. The CDR3 is 17 residues long. Losses at the gene ends were 0 bases for V and 3 bases for J; bases not matched to a gene: 8. CDR1 and CDR2 (germline): SGHDN, FVKESK. The CDR3 nucleotides are TGTGCCAGCAGCCAAGACCCCGGGACAGCCTACTACAATGAGCAGTTCTTC. Translating it yields CASSQDPGTAYYNEQFF.

The chain is built from TRBV5-6 and TRBJ1-1; D gene ambiguous. V dropped 2 bases and J dropped 2 bases, with 10 bases sitting between them. Germline V gene sequence: CDR1 SGHDT, CDR2 YYEEEE. The CDR3 has 14 residues. This chain's CDR3 is CASSLNRANTEAFF. For the CDR3, the DNA is TGTGCCAGCAGCTTAAACCGGGCCAACACTGAAGCTTTCTTT.

The chain is built from TRBV5-1 and TRBJ2-7, with 10 bases aligning to TRBD1. The CDR3 length is 13 residues. The V and J ends lost 3 bases and 6 bases, in that order; junction bases with no gene match: 3. CDR1 is SGHRS, CDR2 YFSETQ, per germline. The CDR3 region has the DNA TGCGCCAGCAGCTCGGGACAGGGGACCGAGCAGTACGTC. It encodes CASSSGQGTEQYV.

This chain uses TRBV28 with TRBJ2-3; 9 positions agree with TRBD1. CDR1 and CDR2 (germline): MDHEN, SYDVKM. V shed 7 bases and J 3 bases; nucleotides not matched to a gene: 11. This CDR3 has 16 amino acids. CDR3 nucleotides: TGTGCCAGCAAATTACTTATGGGACAGGGAACAGATACGCAGTATTTT. It yields the protein CASKLLMGQGTDTQYF. The full variable domain, in which reference TRBV28 and TRBJ2-3 provide the parts outside the CDR3, is DVKVTQSSRYLVKRTGEKVFLECVQDMDHENMFWYRQDPGLGLRLIYFSYDVKMKEKGDIPEGYSVSREKKERFSLILESASTNQTSMYLCASKLLMGQGTDTQYFGPGTRLTVL.

CDR3 region: CASSLGQLANEKLFF. CDR3 nucleotides: TGTGCCAGCAGCTTGGGACAGCTCGCTAATGAAAAACTGTTTTTT. This chain uses TRBV5-8 with TRBJ1-4; possible D gene TRBD1, 5 bases. V shed 0 bases and J shed 3 bases, with 9 bases lying between them. Germline-derived CDR1 and CDR2 are SGHTS and YDEGEE. This CDR3 is built from 15 residues. The variable domain in full, with the rest retrieved from reference TRBV5-8 and TRBJ1-4, is EAGVTQSPTHLIKTRGQQATLRCSPISGHTSVYWYQQALGLGLQFLLWYDEGEERNRGNFPPRFSGRQFPNYSSELNVNALELEDSALYLCASSLGQLANEKLFFGSGTQLSVL.

This clone turned up a few times. The chain is built from TRBV2 and TRBJ1-3, with D perhaps matching TRBD1 (5 bases). The germline gives CDR1 SNHLY, CDR2 FYNNEI. The length of the CDR3 is 13 residues. V lost 7 bases and J lost 3, with 10 bases in between. The CDR3 DNA sequence: TGTGCCAGCATGGGGAGGGGTGGAAACACCATATATTTT. Protein product: CASMGRGGNTIYF.

The chain employs TRBV6-5 and TRBJ2-7; 7 nucleotides match TRBD1. V lost 6 bases and J lost 0; bases outside the gene matches: 5. CDR3 length: 14 amino acids. CDR1 and CDR2 from the germline V gene are MNHEY and SVGAGI. The CDR3 region has the DNA TGTGCCAGCAGGACCGGGACAGCCTCCTACGAGCAGTACTTC. Translation: CASRTGTASYEQYF.

The chain combines TRBV6-5 with TRBJ1-1; 8 positions match TRBD1. The CDR3 sequence is 15 residues long. The germline CDR1 and CDR2 sequences are MNHEY and SVGAGI. Trimming removed 7 bases from V and 4 bases from J; junction bases left unmatched: 11. The CDR3 loop is CASTPGGADGTEAFF. The CDR3 nucleotides read TGTGCCAGCACTCCAGGGGGCGCGGACGGCACTGAAGCTTTCTTT.

This clone was detected only a few times. J is TRBJ2-3 and V is TRBV4-3; no reliable D call. The CDR3 extends over 13 amino acids. CDR1 LGHNA and CDR2 YSLEER come from the germline V gene. V gave up 0 bases and J gave up 6 bases, with 7 bases separating them. CDR3 residues: CASSQDRVDTQYF. The CDR3 bases are TGCGCCAGCAGCCAAGATAGGGTGGATACGCAGTATTTT.

CDR3 DNA: TGTGCCAGCAGCCTTTTTCGGGACAGCACGAATCAGCCCCAGCATTTT. It yields the protein CASSLFRDSTNQPQHF. The chain links TRBV2 to TRBJ1-5, with 7 bases that match TRBD1. The ends lost 6 bases at V and 4 bases at J; junction bases unmatched: 12. This CDR3 is 16 amino acids long. CDR1 and CDR2 from the germline V gene are SNHLY and FYNNEI. Filled out from reference TRBV2 and TRBJ1-5, the complete variable domain reads EPEVTQTPSHQVTQMGQEVILRCVPISNHLYFYWYRQILGQKVEFLVSFYNNEISEKSEIFDDQFSVERPDGSNFTLKIRSTKLEDSAMYFCASSLFRDSTNQPQHFGDGTRLSIL.